These 20 T cell receptor beta chains were all obtained from the same sample, sequenced in a study of shared clonotypes between healthy human individuals. Sequencing was performed with immunoSEQ multiplex PCR; in TCRdb, only in-frame clones are kept and a portion is missing. The sample lists hundreds of thousands of clones, roughly 96% occurring once. In the naive CD8 group, cells lacked CD45RO and were positively selected for CCR7, so terminally differentiated effector memory CD45RA+ cells were left out. Input material: naive CD8+ T cells sorted from blood. The receptors stem from a man aged 25 to 45 in good health.

This clone has only one observation. The chain is built from TRBV4-3 and TRBJ2-5, with 7 positions matching TRBD2. Germline assignment: CDR1 LGHNA and CDR2 YSLEER. Trimming at V came to 4 bases and at J to 2 bases, leaving 10 bases not matched to a gene. CDR3 length: 16 residues. The CDR3 nucleotides read TGCGCCAGCAGCCTTGAATCCGGGACTACACAAGAGACCCAGTACTTC. Its protein is CASSLESGTTQETQYF.

The chain recombines TRBV4-3 with TRBJ2-7, with D possibly being TRBD2 (5 bases). Between the trimmed V and J ends, which lost 0 bases and 3 bases, there was a span of 15 bases. Germline CDR1 and CDR2: LGHNA and YSLEER. The length of the CDR3 is 16 residues. CDR3 coding DNA: TGCGCCAGCAGCCAAGAGGAGGCGAGTTCCTACTACGAGCAGTACTTC. This codes for CASSQEEASSYYEQYF.

V gene TRBV28 combines with J gene TRBJ1-5, with D unclear. V lost 5 bases, J lost 7 bases, and 6 bases lay in between. The CDR3 is made up of 11 amino acids. Germline V gene lookup returns CDR1 MDHEN and CDR2 SYDVKM. The CDR3 nucleotides are TGTGCCAGCAGTCTGGAGCAGCCCCAGCATTTT. Protein product: CASSLEQPQHF.

This chain joins TRBV9 and TRBJ2-7, with TRBD1 matching over 12 bases. V lost 0 bases to trimming and J lost 5 bases; unmatched junction nucleotides: 3. The CDR3 contains 15 residues. In germline, CDR1 is SGDLS, CDR2 YYNGEE. The CDR3 spells CASSVEGQGANEQYF. CDR3 DNA: TGTGCCAGCAGCGTAGAGGGACAGGGGGCTAACGAGCAGTACTTC.

The chain combines TRBV11-3 with TRBJ2-3; tentatively, D is TRBD2 (6 bases). From germline, CDR1 is SGHNT and CDR2 YENEEA. Deletions cut 5 bases from V and 5 bases from J, with 14 bases between. This CDR3 spans 14 amino acids. The CDR3 reads CASSPGLGGDTQYF. The CDR3 DNA sequence: TGTGCCAGCAGCCCAGGACTCGGGGGAGATACGCAGTATTTT.

This chain links TRBV6-6 with TRBJ1-4; a possible D gene is TRBD1 (6 bases). Germline-derived CDR1 and CDR2 are MNHNY and SVGAGI (reference sequence). The V end lost 7 bases, the J end lost 8 bases, and 17 bases lay between the germline ends. CDR3 length: 14 residues. Here the CDR3 reads CASTWGLPEEKLFF. CDR3 coding DNA: TGTGCCAGCACCTGGGGGCTCCCCGAGGAAAAACTGTTTTTT.

The gene calls are TRBV2 and TRBJ1-1, with 9 bases that match TRBD1. The CDR3 loop spans 13 amino acids. Per germline, CDR1 SNHLY and CDR2 FYNNEI. The junction had 4 bases not matched to a gene; V was cut back by 6 bases and J by 5 bases. The CDR3 loop is CASRDRGFTEAFF. The CDR3 DNA sequence: TGTGCCAGCAGGGACAGGGGTTTTACTGAAGCTTTCTTT.

The chain uses TRBV11-2 and TRBJ2-1; D possibly corresponds to TRBD2 (5 bases). Germline V gene sequence: CDR1 SGHAT, CDR2 FQNNGV. V lost 6 bases and J lost 9, with 27 bases in between. This CDR3 has 17 residues. The CDR3 region is CASRPAASEALSSEQFF. The CDR3 DNA reads as TGTGCCAGCAGACCCGCGGCCTCGGAGGCACTTAGTTCTGAGCAGTTCTTC. The complete variable domain, with remaining parts taken from reference TRBV11-2 and TRBJ2-1, reads EAGVAQSPRYKIIEKRQSVAFWCNPISGHATLYWYQQILGQGPKLLIQFQNNGVVDDSQLPKDRFSAERLKGVDSTLKIQPAKLEDSAVYLCASRPAASEALSSEQFFGPGTRLTVL.

V usage is TRBV5-4 and J usage is TRBJ2-7, with 12 bases identical to TRBD2. Germline values: CDR1 SGHNT, CDR2 YYREEE (reference sequence). Trimming took 3 bases from V and 0 from J; bases not matched to a gene: 1. CDR3 length: 15 residues. CDR3 protein: CASSSGLAGSYEQYF. CDR3 DNA: TGTGCCAGCAGCTCGGGACTAGCGGGCTCCTACGAGCAGTACTTC.

This sequence joins TRBV7-9 and TRBJ2-3, with unresolved D. The CDR3 loop spans 14 amino acids. Deletions cut 4 bases from V and 0 bases from J, with 8 bases between. CDR1 SEHNR and CDR2 FQNEAQ come from the germline V gene (reference sequence). The CDR3 here is CASSSSDSTDTQYF. The DNA of the CDR3 is TGTGCCAGCAGCTCTTCGGACAGCACAGATACGCAGTATTTT.

The rearrangement uses TRBV27 and TRBJ1-1; possible D gene TRBD1, 5 bases. Looked up from germline, CDR1 is MNHEY and CDR2 is SMNVEV (reference sequence). V was pared by 8 bases and J by 3 bases, with 16 bases between. The CDR3 has 14 residues. CDR3 nucleotides: TGTGCCAGCTACCCCGGTGCGGGGGACACTGAAGCTTTCTTT. Translating it yields CASYPGAGDTEAFF.

The V call is TRBV11-3, the J call TRBJ2-2; D gene ambiguous. The germline gives CDR1 SGHNT, CDR2 YENEEA. The CDR3 has 14 amino acids. V shed 0 bases and J shed 8 bases, with 10 bases lying between them. The CDR3 sequence: CASSLDRRGGELFF. The CDR3 nucleotides read TGTGCCAGCAGCTTAGATAGGCGCGGTGGGGAGCTGTTTTTT.

The chain couples TRBV5-6 to TRBJ2-7; TRBD1 matches 12 bases. The CDR3 loop spans 16 amino acids. Trimming took 5 bases from V and 3 from J; bases not matched to a gene: 9. Germline values: CDR1 SGHDT, CDR2 YYEEEE. DNA of the CDR3: TGTGCCAGCAGACGTACCGGGACAGGGGGCGTCTACGAGCAGTACTTC. Translation: CASRRTGTGGVYEQYF.

The V and J genes are TRBV5-4 and TRBJ2-1, with 9 bases that match TRBD1. The CDR3 covers 15 residues. Germline trimming cut 10 bases from V and 7 bases from J; bases unmatched to any gene: 15. The V gene's germline CDR1 is SGHNT and CDR2 YYREEE (reference sequence). CDR3 amino acids: CAGSRRGQGHNEQFF. The CDR3 bases are TGTGCCGGCTCTCGCCGAGGACAGGGGCATAATGAGCAGTTCTTC.

The count of this clone is one. The chain recombines TRBV7-9 with TRBJ2-1, with 8 nucleotides matching TRBD2. The germline V gene encodes CDR1 SEHNR and CDR2 FQNEAQ (reference sequence). CDR3 length equals 17 residues. Germline trimming cut 2 bases from V and 2 bases from J; bases unmatched to any gene: 8. CDR3 bases: TGTGCCAGCAGCTTACTAGAAGCTAGCGGGCCCTACAATGAGCAGTTCTTC. This codes for CASSLLEASGPYNEQFF.

CDR3 DNA sequence: TGTGCCAGCAGTTTACACAGGGCTTACGAGCAGTACTTC. Translating it yields CASSLHRAYEQYF. This rearrangement joins TRBV27 to TRBJ2-7, with D maybe TRBD1 (6 bases). The CDR3 runs to 13 residues. Germline V gene sequence: CDR1 MNHEY, CDR2 SMNVEV (reference sequence). Deletions cut 2 bases from V and 4 bases from J, with 9 bases between.

The chain combines TRBV7-6 with TRBJ2-2; 9 positions agree with TRBD2. With 5 bases clipped from V and 7 bases from J, the junction kept 11 bases outside the gene matches. The germline CDR1 and CDR2 sequences are SGHVS and FNYEAQ. The CDR3 covers 16 residues. This chain's CDR3 is CASSNALAGADGELFF. The DNA of the CDR3 is TGTGCCAGCAGCAACGCATTAGCGGGAGCTGACGGGGAGCTGTTTTTT.

About this clone itself: Within the sample, other DNA sequences also encode this same CDR3. V usage is TRBV9 and J usage is TRBJ2-7, with D possibly being TRBD2 (5 bases). The CDR3 has 13 residues. Germline V gene data show CDR1 as SGDLS and CDR2 as YYNGEE. Trimming stripped 3 bases from V and 0 bases from J, with 7 bases between. CDR3 sequence reads: CASSGGSSYEQYF. As DNA, the CDR3 is TGTGCCAGCAGCGGTGGGAGCTCCTACGAGCAGTACTTC.

The V call is TRBV14, the J call TRBJ2-3; 7 nucleotides match TRBD2. This CDR3 is built from 19 residues. Germline lookup yields CDR1 SGHDN and CDR2 FVKESK. V dropped 1 base and J dropped 2; count of bases not matched to a gene: 15. The CDR3 DNA reads TGTGCCAGCAGCCAAGTGGATCGGTTACTAGCGCCTAACACAGATACGCAGTATTTT. Translated, it gives CASSQVDRLLAPNTDTQYF.

This sequence joins TRBV30 and TRBJ2-1; 7 nucleotides line up with TRBD1. This CDR3 spans 12 amino acids. The J segment lost 4 bases and the V segment lost 4 bases, leaving 1 base of the junction unmatched. Germline V gene lookup returns CDR1 GTSNPN and CDR2 SVGIG (reference sequence). The CDR3 loop is CAWKTGYNEQFF. As DNA, the CDR3 is TGTGCCTGGAAGACAGGGTACAATGAGCAGTTCTTC.